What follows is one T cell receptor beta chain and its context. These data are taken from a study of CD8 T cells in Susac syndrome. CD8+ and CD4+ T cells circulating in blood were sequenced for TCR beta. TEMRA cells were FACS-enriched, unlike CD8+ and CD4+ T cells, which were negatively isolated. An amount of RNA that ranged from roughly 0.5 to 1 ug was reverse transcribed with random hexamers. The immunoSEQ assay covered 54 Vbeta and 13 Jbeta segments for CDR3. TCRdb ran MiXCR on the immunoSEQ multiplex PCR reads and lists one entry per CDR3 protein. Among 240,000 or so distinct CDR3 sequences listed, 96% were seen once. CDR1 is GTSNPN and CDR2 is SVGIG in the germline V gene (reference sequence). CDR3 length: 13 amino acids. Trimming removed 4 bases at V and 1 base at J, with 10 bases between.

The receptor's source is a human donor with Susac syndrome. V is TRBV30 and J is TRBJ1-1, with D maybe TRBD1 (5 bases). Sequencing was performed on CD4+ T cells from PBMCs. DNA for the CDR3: TGTGCCTGGACGGGACGGCGGAACACTGAAGCTTTCTTT. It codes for CAWTGRRNTEAFF.